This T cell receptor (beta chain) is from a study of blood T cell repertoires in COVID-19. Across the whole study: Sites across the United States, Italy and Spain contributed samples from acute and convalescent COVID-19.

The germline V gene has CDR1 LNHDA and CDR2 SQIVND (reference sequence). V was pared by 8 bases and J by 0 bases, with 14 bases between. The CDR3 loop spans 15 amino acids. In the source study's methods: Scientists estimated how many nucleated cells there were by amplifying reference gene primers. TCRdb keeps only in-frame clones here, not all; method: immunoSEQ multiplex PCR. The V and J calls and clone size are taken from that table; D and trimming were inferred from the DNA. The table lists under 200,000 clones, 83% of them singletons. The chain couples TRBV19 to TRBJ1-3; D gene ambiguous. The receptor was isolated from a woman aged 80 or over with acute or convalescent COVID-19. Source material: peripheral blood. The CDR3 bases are TGTGCCAGTGGTCAGCAGGATCACTCTGGAAACACCATATATTTT. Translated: CASGQQDHSGNTIYF.